These 2 T cell receptor beta chains were sequenced from one sample in a study of T cells after yellow fever vaccination. TCRdb passed the 5' RACE reads through MiXCR, listing each CDR3 protein once. The data contain 350,000 to 550,000 distinct CDR3 sequences, around 20% of them singletons. Sequences were derived from PBMCs, sampled before the yellow fever booster vaccination. The receptors derive from a young man who received the YFV17D yellow fever vaccine.

This clonotype has ten or more counts. This chain connects TRBV4-2 to TRBJ2-5, with 8 bases aligning to TRBD2. Germline V gene data show CDR1 as LGHNA and CDR2 as YNFKEQ. CDR3 length: 15 residues. The junction had 7 bases not matched to a gene; V was cut back by 4 bases and J by 3 bases. CDR3 in DNA: TGTGCCAGCAGCCCTCTGTCAGCGGGGGAAGAGACCCAGTACTTC. This gives the protein CASSPLSAGEETQYF.

The genes are TRBV7-6 and TRBJ2-3; D may correspond to TRBD1 or TRBD2 (5 bases each). V lost 6 bases, J lost 4 bases, and 14 bases lay in between. The germline gives CDR1 SGHVS, CDR2 FNYEAQ. This CDR3 is 14 amino acids long. The CDR3 DNA reads TGTGCCAGCAGTCAAGAGGGGCTATCAGATACGCAGTATTTT. Translated, it gives CASSQEGLSDTQYF.